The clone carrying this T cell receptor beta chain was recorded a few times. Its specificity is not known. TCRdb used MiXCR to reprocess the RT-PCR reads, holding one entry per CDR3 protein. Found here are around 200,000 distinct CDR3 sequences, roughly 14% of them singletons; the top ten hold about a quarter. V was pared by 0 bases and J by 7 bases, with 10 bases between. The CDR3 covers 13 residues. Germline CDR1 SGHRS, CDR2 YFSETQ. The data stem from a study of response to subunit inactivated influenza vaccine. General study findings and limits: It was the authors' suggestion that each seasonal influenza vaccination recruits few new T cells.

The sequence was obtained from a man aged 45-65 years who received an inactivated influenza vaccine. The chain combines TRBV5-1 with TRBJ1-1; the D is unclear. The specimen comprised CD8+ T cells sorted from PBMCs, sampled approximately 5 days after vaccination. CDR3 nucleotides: TGCGCCAGCAGCTTGGAGTCAATAGGTGAAGCTTTCTTT. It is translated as CASSLESIGEAFF.